Sequencing of this T cell receptor (beta chain) was carried out in a study of early T cells in non-severe SARS-CoV-2 infection. A few counts support this clonotype. TCRdb analysed the 5' RACE reads with MiXCR anew, one entry per CDR3 protein. The profile shows about 110,000 distinct CDR3 sequences, 9.5% to 13% of them singletons. Input material: whole blood. This clonotype was sampled from an adult who was a healthcare worker with PCR-confirmed SARS-CoV-2 infection or an uninfected control (not recorded which).

The CDR3 is CASSSGTSGARYSYNEQFF. The CDR3 coding sequence is TGTGCCAGCAGTTCCGGGACTAGCGGGGCAAGGTACTCCTACAATGAGCAGTTCTTC. The V and J genes are TRBV27 and TRBJ2-1; 13 bases agree with TRBD2. The CDR3 is 19 amino acids. The V gene's germline CDR1 is MNHEY and CDR2 SMNVEV (reference sequence). Trimming took 4 bases from V and 0 from J; bases not matched to a gene: 9.